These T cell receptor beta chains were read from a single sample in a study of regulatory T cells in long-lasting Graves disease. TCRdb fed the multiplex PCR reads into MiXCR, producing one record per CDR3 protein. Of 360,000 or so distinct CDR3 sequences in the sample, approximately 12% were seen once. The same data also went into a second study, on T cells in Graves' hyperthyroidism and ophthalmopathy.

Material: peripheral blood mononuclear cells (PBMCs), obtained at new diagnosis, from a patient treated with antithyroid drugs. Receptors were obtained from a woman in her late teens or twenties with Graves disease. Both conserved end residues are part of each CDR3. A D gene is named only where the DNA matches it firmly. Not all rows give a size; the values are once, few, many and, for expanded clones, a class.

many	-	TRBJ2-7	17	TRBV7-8	CASSSVRWGSRSYEQYF	TGTGCCAGCAGCTCCGTGAGGTGGGGGAGTCGGTCCTACGAGCAGTACTTC
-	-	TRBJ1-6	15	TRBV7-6	CASSLAYGGQSPLHF	TGTGCCAGCAGCTTAGCATATGGGGGGCAATCACCCCTCCACTTT
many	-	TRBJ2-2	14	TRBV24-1	CATSEPAGTGELFF	TGTGCCACCAGTGAACCCGCGGGAACCGGGGAGCTGTTTTTT
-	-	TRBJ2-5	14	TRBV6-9	CASSDRRAGETQYF	TGCGCCAGCAGTGATCGCAGGGCCGGGGAGACCCAGTACTTC
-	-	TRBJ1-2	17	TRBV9	CASTLMGFPVNRNGYTF	TGTGCCAGCACCCTGATGGGCTTTCCGGTGAACCGAAATGGCTACACCTTC
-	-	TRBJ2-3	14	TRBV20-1	CSASWGSGTDTQYF	TGCAGTGCTAGTTGGGGGAGTGGGACAGATACGCAGTATTTT
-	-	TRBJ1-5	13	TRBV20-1	CSARDDPRQPQHF	TGCAGTGCTAGAGATGACCCGAGGCAGCCCCAGCATTTT
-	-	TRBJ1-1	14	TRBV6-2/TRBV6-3	CASSSQGLNTEAFF	TGTGCCAGCAGTTCCCAAGGGCTGAACACTGAAGCTTTCTTT
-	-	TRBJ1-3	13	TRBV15	CATSTRTDTTIYF	TGTGCCACCAGCACTAGGACAGACACCACCATATATTTT
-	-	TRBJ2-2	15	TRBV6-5	CASSYRSESTGELFF	TGTGCCAGCAGTTACAGGTCAGAGAGCACCGGGGAGCTGTTTTTT
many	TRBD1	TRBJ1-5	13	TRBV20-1	CSARTGGNQPQHF	TGCAGTGCTAGAACAGGGGGCAATCAGCCCCAGCATTTT
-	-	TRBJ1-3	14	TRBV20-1	CSARLLNSGNTIYF	TGCAGTGCTAGACTATTGAACTCTGGAAACACCATATATTTT
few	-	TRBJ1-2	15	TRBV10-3	CAISEQGTGTYGYTF	TGTGCCATCAGTGAGCAAGGAACAGGGACCTATGGCTACACCTTC
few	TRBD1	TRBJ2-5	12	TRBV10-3	CAISGQGETQYF	TGTGCCATCAGTGGACAGGGGGAGACCCAGTACTTC
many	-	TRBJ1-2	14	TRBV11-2	CASSLDTGLYGYTF	TGTGCCAGCAGCTTAGACACGGGGTTATATGGCTACACCTTC
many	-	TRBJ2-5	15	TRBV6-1	CASSAGREVFKTQYF	TGTGCCAGCAGCGCGGGACGGGAAGTTTTTAAGACCCAGTACTTC
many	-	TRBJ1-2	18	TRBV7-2	CASSLFLWFGSGDYGYTF	-
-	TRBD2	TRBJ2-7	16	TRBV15	CATSRDALAGAYEQYF	TGTGCCACCAGCAGAGATGCTCTAGCGGGAGCCTACGAGCAGTACTTC
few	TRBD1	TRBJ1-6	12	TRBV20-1	CSVLQGASPLHF	TGCAGTGTACTACAGGGGGCTTCACCCCTCCACTTT
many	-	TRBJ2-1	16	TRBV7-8	CASSLQPGDPGNEQFF	TGTGCCAGCAGCCTTCAACCAGGGGACCCGGGCAATGAGCAGTTCTTC
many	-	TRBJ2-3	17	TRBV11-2	CASSLFLSGQRADTQYF	TGTGCCAGCAGCTTATTTCTATCGGGGCAAAGGGCAGATACGCAGTATTTT
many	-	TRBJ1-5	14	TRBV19	CASKSEGSKQPQHF	TGTGCCAGTAAGTCCGAAGGGTCGAAACAGCCCCAGCATTTT
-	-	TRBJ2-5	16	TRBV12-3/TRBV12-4	CASSLFGVMVPGTQYF	TGTGCCAGCAGTTTATTTGGGGTTATGGTCCCGGGGACCCAGTACTTC
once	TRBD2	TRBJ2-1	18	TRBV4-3	CASSRDEGPGLGGNEQFF	TGCGCCAGCAGCCGAGATGAAGGACCGGGACTAGGGGGCAATGAGCAGTTCTTC
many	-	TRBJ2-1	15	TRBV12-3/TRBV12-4	CASSLAGAALGEQFF	TGTGCCAGCAGTTTAGCGGGAGCAGCTTTAGGTGAGCAGTTCTTC
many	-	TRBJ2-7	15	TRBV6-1	CASSPARDIPYEQYF	TGTGCCAGCAGTCCTGCGCGGGACATCCCCTACGAGCAGTACTTC
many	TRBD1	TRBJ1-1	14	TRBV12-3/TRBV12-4	CASGDRGLGTEAFF	TGTGCCAGCGGAGACAGGGGGCTGGGCACTGAAGCTTTCTTT
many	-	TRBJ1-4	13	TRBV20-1	CSARGDPNEKLFF	TGCAGTGCTAGAGGGGATCCCAATGAAAAACTGTTTTTT
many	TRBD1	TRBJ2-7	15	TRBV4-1	CASSQGVDRAYEQYF	TGCGCCAGCAGCCAAGGTGTGGACAGGGCCTACGAGCAGTACTTC